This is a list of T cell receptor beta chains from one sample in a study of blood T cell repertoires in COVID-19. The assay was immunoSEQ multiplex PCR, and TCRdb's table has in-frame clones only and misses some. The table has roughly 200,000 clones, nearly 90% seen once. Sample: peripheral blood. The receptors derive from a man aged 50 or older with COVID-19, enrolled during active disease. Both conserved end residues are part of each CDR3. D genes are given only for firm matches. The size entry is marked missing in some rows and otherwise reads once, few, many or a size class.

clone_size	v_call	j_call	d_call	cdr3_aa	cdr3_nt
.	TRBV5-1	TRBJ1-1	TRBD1	CASSFRTGNTEAFF	TGCGCCAGCAGCTTCCGGACAGGGAACACTGAAGCTTTCTTT
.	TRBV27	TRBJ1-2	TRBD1	CASRTPGQNYGYTF	TGTGCCAGCAGGACACCGGGACAGAACTATGGCTACACCTTC
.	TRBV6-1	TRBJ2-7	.	CASSEAGGFPYEQYF	TGTGCCAGCAGTGAAGCAGGAGGCTTTCCCTACGAGCAGTACTTC
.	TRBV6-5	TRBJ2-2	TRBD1	CASETGTAQTGELFF	TGTGCCAGCGAAACCGGGACAGCTCAAACCGGGGAGCTGTTTTTT
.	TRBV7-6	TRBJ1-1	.	CASSRLPEMNTEAFF	TGTGCCAGCAGCAGATTACCGGAGATGAACACTGAAGCTTTCTTT
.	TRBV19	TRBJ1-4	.	CASSSDELNEKLFF	TGTGCCAGTAGCTCAGATGAACTAAATGAAAAACTGTTTTTT
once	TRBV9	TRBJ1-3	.	CASSPLGEAGNTIYF	TGTGCCAGCAGCCCTCTGGGGGAGGCAGGAAACACCATATATTTT
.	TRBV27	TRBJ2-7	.	CASRPTARTYEQYF	TGTGCCAGCCGCCCGACAGCCAGGACCTACGAGCAGTACTTC
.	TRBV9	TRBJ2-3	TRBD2	CARTEGLAGFRDTQYF	TGTGCCAGGACCGAGGGACTAGCGGGGTTCAGGGATACGCAGTATTTT
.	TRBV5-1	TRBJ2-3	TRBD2	CASTPGIAGVTDTQYF	TGCGCCAGCACCCCTGGTATAGCGGGAGTCACAGATACGCAGTATTTT
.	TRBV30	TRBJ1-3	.	CAWAGTTLNTIYF	TGTGCCTGGGCCGGGACAACGCTTAACACCATATATTTT
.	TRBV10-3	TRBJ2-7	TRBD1	CAISETGQGGGEQYF	TGTGCCATCAGTGAGACTGGACAGGGGGGTGGCGAGCAGTACTTC
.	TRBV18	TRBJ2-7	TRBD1	CASSWDSISYEQYF	TGTGCCAGCTCTTGGGACAGCATATCCTACGAGCAGTACTTC
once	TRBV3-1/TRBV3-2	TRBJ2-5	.	CASSQRGETQYF	TGTGCCAGCAGCCAAAGGGGGGAGACCCAGTACTTC
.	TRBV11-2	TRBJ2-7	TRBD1	CASNFPGQGAPEQYF	TGTGCCAGCAACTTTCCGGGACAGGGGGCGCCCGAGCAGTACTTC
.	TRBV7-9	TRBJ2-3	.	CATAGADTQYF	TGTGCCACCGCGGGCGCAGATACGCAGTATTTT
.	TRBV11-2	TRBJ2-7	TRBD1	CASSLALRGTGHEQYF	TGTGCCAGCAGCTTAGCACTAAGGGGGACAGGACACGAGCAGTACTTC
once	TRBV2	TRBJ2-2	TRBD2	CASKEIAGGRGELFF	TGTGCCAGCAAGGAAATAGCGGGGGGGCGCGGGGAGCTGTTTTTT
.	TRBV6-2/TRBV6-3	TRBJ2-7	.	CASSYSPTRTYEQYF	TGTGCCAGCAGTTACTCCCCGACACGTACCTACGAGCAGTACTTC
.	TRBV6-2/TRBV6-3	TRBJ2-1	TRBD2	CASSPYGRGVNEQFF	TGTGCCAGCAGCCCCTACGGGCGGGGGGTCAATGAGCAGTTCTTC
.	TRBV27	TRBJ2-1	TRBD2	CASSLSSGSHEQFF	TGTGCCAGCAGTTTGTCTAGCGGGTCCCATGAGCAGTTCTTC
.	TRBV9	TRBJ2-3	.	CASSPGNTQYF	TGTGCCAGCAGCCCAGGGAATACGCAGTATTTT
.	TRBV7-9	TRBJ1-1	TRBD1	CASSASGTENTEAFF	TGTGCCAGCAGCGCGTCCGGGACAGAGAACACTGAAGCTTTCTTT
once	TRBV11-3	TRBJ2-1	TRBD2	CASSSKTGTSGINEQFF	TGTGCCAGCAGCTCTAAGACCGGGACTAGCGGGATCAATGAGCAGTTCTTC
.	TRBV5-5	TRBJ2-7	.	CASSLEGLESYEQYF	TGTGCCAGCAGCTTGGAAGGACTGGAGTCCTACGAGCAGTACTTC
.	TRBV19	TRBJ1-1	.	CASSPQGSAEAFF	TGTGCCAGTAGTCCGCAGGGCAGCGCTGAAGCTTTCTTT
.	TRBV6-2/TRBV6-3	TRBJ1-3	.	CASSTGSGNTIYF	TGTGCCAGCAGCACAGGGTCTGGAAACACCATATATTTT
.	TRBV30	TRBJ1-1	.	CAWGSLFGAFF	TGTGCCTGGGGCAGTCTTTTTGGAGCTTTCTTT
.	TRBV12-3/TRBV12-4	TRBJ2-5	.	CASFLEGKETQYF	TGTGCCAGCTTCCTTGAGGGCAAAGAGACCCAGTACTTC
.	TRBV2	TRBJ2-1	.	CASSVDPRRDNEQFF	TGTGCCAGCAGTGTAGATCCGCGCAGGGACAATGAGCAGTTCTTC
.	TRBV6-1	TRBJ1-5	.	CASSERYSNQPQHF	TGTGCCAGCAGTGAACGGTATAGCAATCAGCCCCAGCATTTT
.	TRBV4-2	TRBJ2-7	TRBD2	CASSQDALAGGPSYEQYF	TGTGCCAGCAGCCAAGATGCCCTAGCGGGGGGCCCCTCCTACGAGCAGTACTTC
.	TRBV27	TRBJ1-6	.	CASSHTGSAPLHF	TGTGCCAGCAGCCATACAGGGTCGGCACCCCTCCACTTT
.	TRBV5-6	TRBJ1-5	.	CASSRPRQPQHF	TGTGCCAGCAGCCGTCCCCGTCAGCCCCAGCATTTT
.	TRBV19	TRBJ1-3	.	CASGVGSSGNTIYF	TGTGCCAGTGGGGTGGGGAGCTCTGGAAACACCATATATTTT